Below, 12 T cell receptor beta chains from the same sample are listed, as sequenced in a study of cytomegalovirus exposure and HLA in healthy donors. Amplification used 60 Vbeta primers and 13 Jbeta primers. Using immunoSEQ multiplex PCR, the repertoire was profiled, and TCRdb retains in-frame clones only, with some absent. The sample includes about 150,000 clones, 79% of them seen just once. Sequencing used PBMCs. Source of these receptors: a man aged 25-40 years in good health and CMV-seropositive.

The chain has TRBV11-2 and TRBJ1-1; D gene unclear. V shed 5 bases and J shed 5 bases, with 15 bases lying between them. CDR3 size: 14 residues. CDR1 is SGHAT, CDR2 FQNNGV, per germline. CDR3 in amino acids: CASSPRTYGTEAFF. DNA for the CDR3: TGTGCCAGCAGCCCTCGAACTTACGGGACTGAAGCTTTCTTT.

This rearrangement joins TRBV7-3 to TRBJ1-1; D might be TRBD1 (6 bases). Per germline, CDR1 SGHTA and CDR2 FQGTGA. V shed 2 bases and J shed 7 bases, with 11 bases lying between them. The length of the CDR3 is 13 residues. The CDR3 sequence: CASSLGTRREAFF. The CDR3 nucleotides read TGTGCCAGCAGCTTAGGGACACGCCGTGAAGCTTTCTTT.

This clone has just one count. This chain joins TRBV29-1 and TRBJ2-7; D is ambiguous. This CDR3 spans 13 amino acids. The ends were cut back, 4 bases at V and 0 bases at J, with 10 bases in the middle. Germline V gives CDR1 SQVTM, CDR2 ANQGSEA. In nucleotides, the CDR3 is TGCAGCGTTGTAGAGGAGAACTCCTACGAGCAGTACTTC. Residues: CSVVEENSYEQYF.

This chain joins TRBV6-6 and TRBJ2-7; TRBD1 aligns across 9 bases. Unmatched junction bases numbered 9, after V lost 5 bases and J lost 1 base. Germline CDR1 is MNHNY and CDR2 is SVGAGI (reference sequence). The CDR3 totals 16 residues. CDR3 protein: CASSRLGTGISYEQYF. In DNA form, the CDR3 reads TGTGCCAGCAGTAGACTTGGGACAGGGATTTCCTACGAGCAGTACTTC.

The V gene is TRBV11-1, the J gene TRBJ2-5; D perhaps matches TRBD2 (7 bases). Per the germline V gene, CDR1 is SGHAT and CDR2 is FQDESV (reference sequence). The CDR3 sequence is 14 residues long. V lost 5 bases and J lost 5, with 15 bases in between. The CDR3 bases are TGTGCCAGCAGCCCGGGCCGGGGGGCGGAGACCCAGTACTTC. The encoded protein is CASSPGRGAETQYF.

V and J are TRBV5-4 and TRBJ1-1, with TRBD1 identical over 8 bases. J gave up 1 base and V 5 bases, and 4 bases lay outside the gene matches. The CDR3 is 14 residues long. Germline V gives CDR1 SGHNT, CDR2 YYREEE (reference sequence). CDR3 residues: CASSFDRGNTEAFF. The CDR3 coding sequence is TGTGCCAGCAGTTTTGACAGGGGGAACACTGAAGCTTTCTTT. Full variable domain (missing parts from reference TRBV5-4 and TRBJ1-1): ETGVTQSPTHLIKTRGQQVTLRCSSQSGHNTVSWYQQALGQGPQFIFQYYREEENGRGNFPPRFSGLQFPNYSSELNVNALELDDSALYLCASSFDRGNTEAFFGQGTRLTVV.

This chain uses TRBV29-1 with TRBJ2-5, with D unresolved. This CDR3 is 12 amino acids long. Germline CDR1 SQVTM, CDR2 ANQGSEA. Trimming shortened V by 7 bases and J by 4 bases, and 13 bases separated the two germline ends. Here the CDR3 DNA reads TGCAGCGGATCCCCGGGTGGAGAGACCCAGTACTTC. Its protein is CSGSPGGETQYF.

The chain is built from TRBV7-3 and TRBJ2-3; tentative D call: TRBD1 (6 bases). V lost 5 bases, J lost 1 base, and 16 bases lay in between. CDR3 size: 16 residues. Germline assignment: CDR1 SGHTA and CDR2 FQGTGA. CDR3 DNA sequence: TGTGCCAGCAGCCCCTACAGGGTTGAAGGCACAGATACGCAGTATTTT. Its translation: CASSPYRVEGTDTQYF.

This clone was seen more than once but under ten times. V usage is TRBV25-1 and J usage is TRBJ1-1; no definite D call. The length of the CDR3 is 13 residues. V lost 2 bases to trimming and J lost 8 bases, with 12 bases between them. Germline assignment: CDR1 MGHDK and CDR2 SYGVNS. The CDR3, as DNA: TGTGCCAGCAGTGAAATAAAGGCAGGAGAAGCTTTCTTT. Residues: CASSEIKAGEAFF.

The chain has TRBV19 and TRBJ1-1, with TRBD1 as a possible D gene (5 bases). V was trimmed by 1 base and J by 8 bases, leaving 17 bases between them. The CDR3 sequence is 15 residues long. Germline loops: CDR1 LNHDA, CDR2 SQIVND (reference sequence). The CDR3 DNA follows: TGTGCCAGTAGTATAGGGGGAGCGGGGGATGTCGAAGCTTTCTTT. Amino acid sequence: CASSIGGAGDVEAFF.

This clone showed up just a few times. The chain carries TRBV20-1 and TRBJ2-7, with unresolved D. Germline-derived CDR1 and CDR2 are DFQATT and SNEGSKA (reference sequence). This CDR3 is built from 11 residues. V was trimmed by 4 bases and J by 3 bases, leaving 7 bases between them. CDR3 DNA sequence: TGCAGTGCTACAACCGGCTACGAGCAGTACTTC. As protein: CSATTGYEQYF.

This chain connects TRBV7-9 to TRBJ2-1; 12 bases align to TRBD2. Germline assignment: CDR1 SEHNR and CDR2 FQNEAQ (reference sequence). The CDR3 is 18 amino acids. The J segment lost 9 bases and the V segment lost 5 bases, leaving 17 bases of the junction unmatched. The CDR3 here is CASSPPLAGGPNGGEQFF. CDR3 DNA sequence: TGTGCCAGCAGCCCTCCGCTAGCGGGAGGGCCTAATGGGGGTGAGCAGTTCTTC.